This record looks at one T cell receptor (beta chain) sequence and its context. Its antigen is not identified. This sample was taken from a study of monozygotic twins with inflammatory bowel disease. General observations from the study: Healthy twins showed more clonotype sharing with others than IBD patients, especially patients with disease activity.

Reprocessing the 5' RACE reads, TCRdb reports a single entry for every CDR3 protein and omits DNA. The record lists about 380,000 distinct CDR3 sequences, of which the ten most abundant hold about 2.5%. This CDR3 contains 15 residues. Germline V lookup: CDR1 SEHNR, CDR2 FQNEAQ (reference sequence). The receptor's source is a human donor with ulcerative colitis or Crohn's disease, or a healthy co-twin of an affected twin (not recorded which). The source material was blood. This chain links TRBV7-9 with TRBJ1-6. The CDR3 loop reads CASSLDSDYNSPLHF.